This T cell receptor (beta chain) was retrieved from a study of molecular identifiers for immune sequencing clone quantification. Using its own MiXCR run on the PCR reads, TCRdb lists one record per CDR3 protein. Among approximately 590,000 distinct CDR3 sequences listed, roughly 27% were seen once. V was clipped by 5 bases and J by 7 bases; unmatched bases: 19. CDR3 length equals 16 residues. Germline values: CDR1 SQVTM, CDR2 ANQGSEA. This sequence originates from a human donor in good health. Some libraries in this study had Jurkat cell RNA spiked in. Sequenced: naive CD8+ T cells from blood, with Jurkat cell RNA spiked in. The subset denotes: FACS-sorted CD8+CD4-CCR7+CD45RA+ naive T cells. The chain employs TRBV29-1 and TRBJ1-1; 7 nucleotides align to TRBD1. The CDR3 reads CSVQLASLGGTDEAFF. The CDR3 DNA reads TGCAGCGTTCAGCTTGCGTCTTTGGGCGGGACAGATGAAGCTTTCTTT.